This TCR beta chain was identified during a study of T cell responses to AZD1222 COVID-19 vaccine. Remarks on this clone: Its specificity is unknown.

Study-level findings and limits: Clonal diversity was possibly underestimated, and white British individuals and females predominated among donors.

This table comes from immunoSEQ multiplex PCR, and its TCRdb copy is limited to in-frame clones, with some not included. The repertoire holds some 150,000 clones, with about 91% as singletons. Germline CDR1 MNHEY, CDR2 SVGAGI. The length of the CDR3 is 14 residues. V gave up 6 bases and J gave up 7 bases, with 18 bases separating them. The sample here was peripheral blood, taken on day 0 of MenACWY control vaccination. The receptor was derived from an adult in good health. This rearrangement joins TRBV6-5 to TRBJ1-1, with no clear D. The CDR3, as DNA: TGTGCCAGCAGCCGACGACCCTATCGGGATGAAGCTTTCTTT. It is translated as CASSRRPYRDEAFF.